The 19 T cell receptor beta chains below come from one sample, sequenced in a study of blood T cell repertoires in COVID-19. Measured with immunoSEQ multiplex PCR; TCRdb has only the in-frame clones, and not every one. This sample has 78,000 or so clones; around 81% occur once, and the top ten carry approximately 8.8%. The sequenced sample was peripheral blood. The receptor set was obtained from a human donor in a cohort sampled during active COVID-19.

This clone was seen more than once but under ten times. The rearrangement uses TRBV28 and TRBJ1-1, with TRBD1 matching over 9 bases. This CDR3 contains 17 residues. CDR1 MDHEN and CDR2 SYDVKM come from the germline V gene. With V trimmed by 4 bases and J by 1 base, 10 bases remained unmatched. In nucleotides, the CDR3 is TGTGCCAGCAGTTCGGGACAGGGAATAGGACGGAACACTGAAGCTTTCTTT. Protein: CASSSGQGIGRNTEAFF.

The J gene is TRBJ2-3, the V gene TRBV11-3; 13 positions match TRBD2. Germline V gene lookup returns CDR1 SGHNT and CDR2 YENEEA. The CDR3 length is 16 residues. The junction had 6 bases not matched to a gene; V was cut back by 5 bases and J by 4 bases. The CDR3 nucleotides are TGTGCCAGCAGCCACCGACTAGCGGGAGGCCCAGATACGCAGTATTTT. Amino acid sequence: CASSHRLAGGPDTQYF.

The V and J genes are TRBV12-3 or TRBV12-4 and TRBJ2-4; TRBD1 matches 7 bases. V lost 7 bases to trimming and J lost 9 bases; unmatched junction nucleotides: 6. This CDR3 spans 12 amino acids. The CDR3 nucleotides read TGTGCCAGCACCCTGACAGGGACCATTCAGTACTTC. Encoded protein: CASTLTGTIQYF.

The chain couples TRBV28 to TRBJ1-2, with TRBD1 matching 7 bases. With V trimmed by 5 bases and J by 4 bases, 10 bases remained unmatched. This CDR3 contains 15 residues. Germline CDR1 reads MDHEN; CDR2 reads SYDVKM. The CDR3 sequence: CASSPGQAGSYGYTF. The CDR3 nucleotides are TGTGCCAGCAGTCCCGGACAGGCGGGGAGCTATGGCTACACCTTC.

The chain is built from TRBV2 and TRBJ1-1, with D perhaps matching TRBD1 (5 bases). V was shortened by 7 bases and J by 1 base, with 10 bases between the two germline ends. CDR3 length: 13 amino acids. The germline V gene encodes CDR1 SNHLY and CDR2 FYNNEI. CDR3 nucleotide sequence: TGTGCCAGCAACCTCAGGGAGAACACTGAAGCTTTCTTT. Protein: CASNLRENTEAFF.

The J gene is TRBJ2-3, the V gene TRBV14; TRBD2 matches at 10 bases. Germline V gives CDR1 SGHDN, CDR2 FVKESK. The CDR3 length is 15 residues. V lost 3 bases to trimming and J lost 7 bases; unmatched junction nucleotides: 7. CDR3 sequence: CASSQASGRFNTQYF. DNA of the CDR3: TGTGCCAGCAGCCAGGCTAGCGGGAGATTTAATACGCAGTATTTT.

The chain joins TRBV12-3 or TRBV12-4 to TRBJ1-1; a weak D match, TRBD1 (6 bases). V was shortened by 10 bases and J by 5 bases, with 17 bases between the two germline ends. The CDR3 contains 13 residues. The CDR3 protein is CATGLDRRTEAFF. Written as DNA, the CDR3 is TGTGCCACCGGTCTCGACAGGCGAACTGAAGCTTTCTTT.

In its sample, this clone was seen once. V usage is TRBV2 and J usage is TRBJ1-2, with D unclear. CDR3 length: 13 residues. Germline assignment: CDR1 SNHLY and CDR2 FYNNEI. Trimming left V 3 bases short and J 5 bases short, with 10 bases between. The CDR3 here is CASSDEQTYGYTF. DNA for the CDR3: TGTGCCAGCAGTGATGAACAGACATATGGCTACACCTTC.

The chain recombines TRBV6-5 with TRBJ1-5; 8 nucleotides agree with TRBD1. CDR3 length: 15 amino acids. Losses at the gene ends were 4 bases for V and 6 bases for J; bases not matched to a gene: 8. Germline CDR1 is MNHEY and CDR2 is SVGAGI. The CDR3 reads CASSSTGTGPQPQHF. Written as DNA, the CDR3 is TGTGCCAGCAGTTCCACTGGGACAGGCCCTCAGCCCCAGCATTTT.

V gene TRBV7-2 combines with J gene TRBJ2-4, with TRBD2 matching 9 bases. CDR1 and CDR2 (germline): SGHTA, FQGNSA. The CDR3 spans 16 residues. Unmatched junction bases numbered 6, after V lost 4 bases and J lost 2 bases. The CDR3 DNA is TGTGCCAGCAGCTCCAGTCTAGCGGGATCCAAAAACATTCAGTACTTC. Protein: CASSSSLAGSKNIQYF.

The V gene is TRBV5-1, the J gene TRBJ2-7, with 9 bases matching TRBD1. Germline values: CDR1 SGHRS, CDR2 YFSETQ. The V and J ends lost 4 bases and 0 bases, in that order; junction bases with no gene match: 8. The CDR3 covers 16 residues. CDR3 region: CASSLSGTGSSYEQYF. CDR3 sequence (DNA): TGCGCCAGCAGCCTCTCCGGGACAGGGAGCTCCTACGAGCAGTACTTC.

The rearrangement uses TRBV12-3 or TRBV12-4 and TRBJ1-5, with D maybe TRBD1 (6 bases). The CDR3 has 13 residues. V was clipped by 11 bases and J by 2 bases, with 13 bases between them. The CDR3 protein is CALRGGGNQPQHF. Here the CDR3 DNA reads TGTGCCCTCCGAGGGGGGGGCAATCAGCCCCAGCATTTT.

This clone was seen more than once but under ten times. The J gene is TRBJ2-7, the V gene TRBV28, with 11 bases matching TRBD2. The V segment lost 2 bases and the J segment 7 bases; nucleotides outside the gene matches: 13. The CDR3 loop spans 17 amino acids. Germline values: CDR1 MDHEN, CDR2 SYDVKM. The CDR3 nucleotides read TGTGCCAGCAGTTTAAGGCCACTAGCGGGAGCAGGAGGAGAGCAGTACTTC. This codes for CASSLRPLAGAGGEQYF.

The rearrangement uses TRBV30 and TRBJ1-5, with TRBD1 matching 7 bases. This CDR3 is built from 15 residues. V lost 2 bases to trimming and J lost 3 bases; unmatched junction nucleotides: 7. CDR1 and CDR2 from the germline V gene are GTSNPN and SVGIG (reference sequence). CDR3 amino acids: CAWSSLGGVNQPQHF. The CDR3 nucleotides read TGTGCCTGGAGTAGCCTAGGGGGCGTCAATCAGCCCCAGCATTTT.

Comments on this clone: This CDR3 is also generated by other DNA sequences in the sample. The chain links TRBV7-6 to TRBJ1-5; the D is unclear. V gave up 1 base and J gave up 0 bases, with 10 bases separating them. This CDR3 region has 16 residues. Germline V gene data show CDR1 as SGHVS and CDR2 as FNYEAQ. The CDR3 loop reads CASSLGQRYSNQPQHF. The CDR3 coding sequence is TGTGCCAGCAGCTTAGGGCAGAGGTATAGCAATCAGCCCCAGCATTTT.

The chain uses TRBV6-2 or TRBV6-3 and TRBJ1-2, with D tentatively TRBD1 (5 bases). Germline CDR1 and CDR2: MNHEY and SVGEGT. This CDR3 is built from 15 residues. V gave up 0 bases and J gave up 4 bases, with 12 bases separating them. Here the CDR3 DNA reads TGTGCCAGCAGTTACTCGGACACGTATAGCTATGGCTACACCTTC. Translated, it gives CASSYSDTYSYGYTF.

The J gene is TRBJ2-1, the V gene TRBV9; D is ambiguous. The V gene lost 1 base and the J gene lost 0 bases, with 8 bases spanning the gap. The CDR3 is 15 amino acids. Germline values: CDR1 SGDLS, CDR2 YYNGEE. This CDR3 is CASSVTTSSYNEQFF. The CDR3 region has the DNA TGTGCCAGCAGCGTAACTACGAGCTCCTACAATGAGCAGTTCTTC.

The gene calls are TRBV18 and TRBJ2-7, with D maybe TRBD1 (5 bases). Germline-derived CDR1 and CDR2 are KGHSH and LQKENI. The germline V and J ends were trimmed by 6 bases and 2 bases, with 17 bases remaining between them. This CDR3 contains 15 residues. CDR3 residues: CASSQGDSGTYEQYF. Here the CDR3 DNA reads TGTGCCAGCTCCCAAGGGGATTCCGGAACCTACGAGCAGTACTTC.

This rearrangement joins TRBV11-2 to TRBJ1-3; D not certain. Trimming shortened V by 0 bases and J by 3 bases, and 9 bases separated the two germline ends. CDR3 length equals 15 residues. Per germline, CDR1 SGHAT and CDR2 FQNNGV. CDR3 in amino acids: CASSLEGRVGNTIYF. The CDR3 DNA follows: TGTGCCAGCAGCTTAGAAGGGAGGGTTGGAAACACCATATATTTT.